Only one count was recorded for the clone carrying this T cell receptor beta chain. Several immunoSEQ plates received, in even portions, the genomic DNA of each subset. The table came from immunoSEQ multiplex PCR; TCRdb's copy has only in-frame clones and leaves some out. Of approximately 600,000 clones in the sample, approximately 95% were seen once. Per germline, CDR1 SGHDT and CDR2 YYEEEE. Trimming pared 1 base from V and 4 bases from J, leaving 9 bases between. The CDR3 is 15 amino acids. Naive CD8 cells comprised CD45RO-negative, CCR7-positively selected cells, excluding terminally differentiated effector memory CD45RA+ cells. The data are from a study of shared clonotypes between healthy human individuals.

The chain carries TRBV5-6 and TRBJ1-6, with a possible D match to TRBD1 (5 bases). The sequenced sample was naive CD8+ T cells sorted from blood. The receptor was isolated from a woman aged 30 to 39 in good health. CDR3 residues: CASSLWGIYNSPLHF. CDR3 bases: TGTGCCAGCAGCTTGTGGGGGATTTATAATTCACCCCTCCACTTT.